This entry lists 31 T cell receptor beta chains sequenced from one sample in a study of CD8 T cells in ankylosing spondylitis. Via MiXCR, TCRdb re-called the 5' RACE reads, giving one row per CDR3 protein. The sample lists approximately 340,000 distinct CDR3 sequences, roughly 14% occurring once. The sequenced material came from blood, either unsorted or a sorted T cell fraction (not recorded which). The receptors here all came from a male donor with ankylosing spondylitis or in good health (not recorded which).

This clonotype was seen at least ten times. J is TRBJ1-1 and V is TRBV11-2; a weak D match, TRBD1 (5 bases). The CDR3 has 18 amino acids. The V end was cut by 5 bases, the J end by 1 base, with 23 bases between. CDR1 SGHAT and CDR2 FQNNGV come from the germline V gene. CDR3 residues: CASSRLYTRDRENTEAFF. DNA for the CDR3: TGTGCCAGCAGCCGCTTGTACACCCGTGACAGAGAGAACACTGAAGCTTTCTTT.

The rearrangement joins TRBV20-1 to TRBJ2-1, with 8 bases aligning to TRBD2. With V trimmed by 6 bases and J by 7 bases, 11 bases remained unmatched. The CDR3 has 14 amino acids. Germline CDR1 is DFQATT and CDR2 is SNEGSKA (reference sequence). The CDR3 coding sequence is TGCAGTGCGAAGTCCGGGACTAGTAGGAATGAGCAGTTCTTC. Amino acids: CSAKSGTSRNEQFF.

V is TRBV15 and J is TRBJ1-1; no firm D call. V was pared by 0 bases and J by 4 bases, with 12 bases between. Germline V lookup: CDR1 LNHNV, CDR2 YYDKDF (reference sequence). The CDR3 runs 15 residues. CDR3 sequence (DNA): TGTGCCACCAGCAGAGATTTTAAGGGCGGCACTGAAGCTTTCTTT. As protein: CATSRDFKGGTEAFF.

This sequence joins TRBV6-1 and TRBJ2-1; 16 bases are a match to TRBD2. Germline values: CDR1 MNHNS, CDR2 SASEGT. J gave up 4 bases and V 4 bases, and 7 bases lay outside the gene matches. The CDR3 length is 18 residues. The CDR3 DNA is TGTGCCAGCAGTGCTCCCGGGACTAGCGGGAGGGTATACAATGAGCAGTTCTTC. As protein: CASSAPGTSGRVYNEQFF.

The genes are TRBV5-5 and TRBJ2-2; no clear D. The length of the CDR3 is 13 residues. The V gene's germline CDR1 is SGHKS and CDR2 YYEKEE (reference sequence). Deletions cut 0 bases from V and 12 bases from J, with 12 bases between. The CDR3 DNA reads TGTGCCAGCAGCTTGGACACAAAGTCGAAGCTGTTTTTT. The encoded protein is CASSLDTKSKLFF.

J is TRBJ2-4 and V is TRBV20-1; D unclear. Germline assignment: CDR1 DFQATT and CDR2 SNEGSKA (reference sequence). The CDR3 loop spans 14 amino acids. The V gene lost 0 bases and the J gene lost 6 bases, with 12 bases spanning the gap. The CDR3 here is CSAREPGRGNIQYF. DNA of the CDR3: TGCAGTGCTAGAGAACCTGGACGTGGAAACATTCAGTACTTC.

This clonotype was seen many times. The chain recombines TRBV4-2 with TRBJ2-3; no definite D call. The V and J ends lost 0 bases and 0 bases respectively, with 7 bases between them. This CDR3 contains 15 residues. CDR1 is LGHNA, CDR2 YNFKEQ, per germline. The CDR3 region is CASSQELVSTDTQYF. Here the CDR3 DNA reads TGTGCCAGCAGCCAAGAGCTAGTTAGCACAGATACGCAGTATTTT.

The chain combines TRBV7-8 with TRBJ2-3, with 10 positions matching TRBD2. Germline V CDR1 and CDR2: SGHVS, FQNEAQ. V dropped 5 bases and J dropped 7; count of bases not matched to a gene: 6. CDR3 length equals 14 residues. CDR3 protein: CASSPRTSGNTQYF. In DNA, the CDR3 is TGTGCCAGCAGCCCCCGGACTAGCGGTAATACGCAGTATTTT. Together with reference TRBV7-8 and TRBJ2-3, the CDR3 gives the full variable domain: GAGVSQSPRYKVAKRGQDVALRCDPISGHVSLFWYQQALGQGPEFLTYFQNEAQLDKSGLPSDRFFAERPEGSVSTLKIQRTQQEDSAVYLCASSPRTSGNTQYFGPGTRLTVL.

V usage is TRBV6-1 and J usage is TRBJ1-4; D possibly corresponds to TRBD1 (6 bases). The CDR3 sequence is 18 residues long. Germline loops: CDR1 MNHNS, CDR2 SASEGT. V lost 4 bases to trimming and J lost 0 bases, with 18 bases between them. Written as DNA, the CDR3 is TGTGCCAGCAGTGGCCGGGACAATTACCTTGCAACTAATGAAAAACTGTTTTTT. It encodes CASSGRDNYLATNEKLFF.

The rearrangement links TRBV5-4 to TRBJ2-3, with D perhaps matching TRBD1 or TRBD2 (6 bases each). Germline assignment: CDR1 SGHNT and CDR2 YYREEE (reference sequence). The CDR3 consists of 14 residues. V was shortened by 3 bases and J by 10 bases, with 18 bases between the two germline ends. CDR3 bases: TGTGCCAGCAGCTCGCGGGACACACAACGATCGCAGTATTTT. Protein: CASSSRDTQRSQYF.

This chain links TRBV10-3 with TRBJ1-2; D is unclear. CDR3 length: 13 residues. Germline CDR1 is ENHRY and CDR2 is SYGVKD. V was shortened by 3 bases and J by 4 bases, with 9 bases between the two germline ends. As DNA, the CDR3 is TGTGCCATCAGTGACGACGGATCCTATGGCTACACCTTC. Amino acids: CAISDDGSYGYTF.

Many counts were recorded for this clonotype. The CDR3 loop reads CASSYSYRGRTEAFF. The CDR3 coding sequence is TGTGCCAGCAGTTACTCCTATCGGGGACGCACTGAAGCTTTCTTT. The chain uses TRBV6-5 and TRBJ1-1; D may be TRBD1 (5 bases). The V gene lost 0 bases and the J gene lost 4 bases, with 12 bases spanning the gap. This CDR3 is 15 amino acids long. Germline CDR1 MNHEY, CDR2 SVGAGI.

This clonotype was counted between two and nine times. The chain employs TRBV20-1 and TRBJ2-1; D possibly corresponds to TRBD2 (6 bases). In germline, CDR1 is DFQATT, CDR2 SNEGSKA (reference sequence). V shed 5 bases and J shed 4 bases, with 18 bases lying between them. This CDR3 comprises 15 residues. This CDR3 is CSAPGGRIFYNEQFF. As DNA, the CDR3 is TGCAGTGCTCCCGGGGGACGGATTTTTTACAATGAGCAGTTCTTC.

This sequence joins TRBV4-1 and TRBJ1-4; 8 bases are a match to TRBD1. The germline V gene encodes CDR1 MGHRA and CDR2 YSYEKL. The V segment lost 0 bases and the J segment 3 bases; nucleotides outside the gene matches: 15. The CDR3 has 20 amino acids. CDR3 in DNA: TGCGCCAGCAGCCAAGAAGCCCGGGGCAGGGGGCGCGGGGCTAATGAAAAACTGTTTTTT. Amino acids: CASSQEARGRGRGANEKLFF.

The chain employs TRBV5-6 and TRBJ2-3; possibly TRBD1 for D (5 bases). CDR3 size: 14 residues. Germline-derived CDR1 and CDR2 are SGHDT and YYEEEE. V lost 2 bases and J 3 bases, leaving 10 bases between the germline ends. In DNA form, the CDR3 reads TGTGCCAGCAGCTTTGGGGCGCATACAGATACGCAGTATTTT. Its translation is CASSFGAHTDTQYF.

This clonotype turned up a few times. The genes are TRBV15 and TRBJ1-2, with TRBD1 identical over 7 bases. J was trimmed by 0 bases and V by 0 bases; bases with no gene match: 10. The CDR3 covers 18 residues. Germline-derived CDR1 and CDR2 are LNHNV and YYDKDF (reference sequence). The DNA for the CDR3 is TGTGCCACCAGCAGAGATCAGGGGGGAGACAGAACTAACTATGGCTACACCTTC. This codes for CATSRDQGGDRTNYGYTF.

Note on this clonotype: The junction differs from germline at one of its ends, possibly a read error. This sequence joins TRBV3-1 and TRBJ2-2; the match to TRBD2 covers 9 bases. Germline V gene sequence: CDR1 LGHDT, CDR2 YNNKEL (reference sequence). The CDR3 consists of 18 residues. CDR3 sequence (DNA): TGTGCCTGCAGTAGGGGGCCAGGGACTAGCTTCGACACCGGGGAGCTGTTTTTT. Translated, it gives CACSRGPGTSFDTGELFF.

V is TRBV7-2 and J is TRBJ2-2, with TRBD1 matching 7 bases. Looked up from germline, CDR1 is SGHTA and CDR2 is FQGNSA. The CDR3 contains 15 residues. The V gene end was trimmed by 5 bases and the J gene end by 2 bases; junction bases not matched to a gene: 5. The CDR3 DNA is TGTGCCAGCAGCACTGACAGGGCCAACACCGGGGAGCTGTTTTTT. This encodes CASSTDRANTGELFF.

There are many counts of this clonotype. V usage is TRBV20-1 and J usage is TRBJ2-4, with TRBD2 matching over 9 bases. After removal of 3 bases from V and 0 bases from J, the junction contained 6 bases not matched to a gene. Germline CDR1 and CDR2: DFQATT and SNEGSKA (reference sequence). The CDR3 runs to 16 residues. CDR3 DNA: TGCAGTGCTAGGTCTAGCGGGACCAGAGCCAAAAACATTCAGTACTTC. Protein sequence: CSARSSGTRAKNIQYF.

This clonotype was recorded a few times. The J gene is TRBJ2-1, the V gene TRBV7-2, with 9 bases that match TRBD2. Germline CDR1 SGHTA, CDR2 FQGNSA. Trimming at V came to 2 bases and at J to 15 bases, leaving 11 bases not matched to a gene. The CDR3 totals 14 residues. This CDR3 is CASSLPAGGPGRFF. CDR3 DNA sequence: TGTGCCAGCAGCTTACCAGCGGGAGGCCCGGGAAGGTTCTTC.

J is TRBJ2-1 and V is TRBV12-3 or TRBV12-4, with TRBD1 as a possible D gene (6 bases). Trimming left V 1 base short and J 3 bases short, with 10 bases between. There are 15 residues in the CDR3. CDR3 sequence reads: CASSLEQGNYNEQFF. DNA of the CDR3: TGTGCCAGCAGTTTAGAACAGGGAAACTACAATGAGCAGTTCTTC.

The genes are TRBV20-1 and TRBJ1-5, with D unclear. V was trimmed by 8 bases and J by 0 bases, leaving 17 bases between them. CDR1 DFQATT and CDR2 SNEGSKA come from the germline V gene (reference sequence). This CDR3 has 15 amino acids. The CDR3 nucleotides are TGCAGTTCAAGGCCCACGGGGAATAGCAATCAGCCCCAGCATTTT. As protein: CSSRPTGNSNQPQHF.

The chain joins TRBV3-1 to TRBJ2-3; 10 nucleotides match TRBD2. This CDR3 region has 16 residues. With V trimmed by 6 bases and J by 0 bases, 6 bases remained unmatched. The germline V gene encodes CDR1 LGHDT and CDR2 YNNKEL (reference sequence). Here the CDR3 reads CASSKTSGDSTDTQYF. CDR3 sequence (DNA): TGTGCCAGCAGTAAAACTAGCGGGGACAGCACAGATACGCAGTATTTT.

This clonotype was counted only a few times. The chain recombines TRBV5-1 with TRBJ2-1; D possibly uses TRBD1 or TRBD2 (5 bases each). Germline V lookup: CDR1 SGHRS, CDR2 YFSETQ. The CDR3 runs to 17 residues. Trimming took 0 bases from V and 3 from J, leaving 16 bases between them. The CDR3 nucleotides read TGCGCCAGCAGCTTGGGAGCTTTGGGGGTTGGCTACAATGAGCAGTTCTTC. Amino acid sequence: CASSLGALGVGYNEQFF.

V usage is TRBV3-1 and J usage is TRBJ2-1; tentatively, D is TRBD1 (5 bases). The CDR3 sequence is 15 residues long. Germline lookup yields CDR1 LGHDT and CDR2 YNNKEL (reference sequence). Trimming took 4 bases from V and 4 from J, leaving 14 bases between them. The CDR3 region has the DNA TGTGCCAGCAGCCCACAGGCTAAGGGGTACAATGAGCAGTTCTTC. Its translation: CASSPQAKGYNEQFF.

In its sample, this clonotype was seen a few times. The genes are TRBV5-1 and TRBJ2-5; 7 nucleotides line up with TRBD1. V shed 4 bases, J shed 5 bases, and the junction held 5 bases outside the gene matches. The germline CDR1 and CDR2 sequences are SGHRS and YFSETQ. The CDR3 has 13 amino acids. The CDR3 nucleotides read TGCGCCAGCAGCCCGGGACAGCGGGAGACCCAGTACTTC. Translation gives CASSPGQRETQYF.

This chain uses TRBV5-1 with TRBJ2-7; 10 bases fit TRBD1. The CDR3 runs to 14 residues. In germline, CDR1 is SGHRS, CDR2 YFSETQ. The junction had 6 bases not matched to a gene; V was cut back by 4 bases and J by 5 bases. DNA of the CDR3: TGCGCCAGCAGCATTAGACAGGGGGCCGACGAGCAGTACTTC. It specifies CASSIRQGADEQYF.

This clonotype was seen only a few times. CDR3 sequence: CASSPGRPPGLAALLDTQYF. The CDR3 DNA reads TGCGCCAGCAGCCCTGGACGGCCCCCGGGACTAGCGGCTCTATTGGATACGCAGTATTTT. The chain carries TRBV5-1 and TRBJ2-3; 11 bases map to TRBD2. The J segment lost 6 bases and the V segment lost 4 bases, leaving 22 bases of the junction unmatched. CDR3 length equals 20 residues. Germline CDR1 reads SGHRS; CDR2 reads YFSETQ.

This chain links TRBV6-1 with TRBJ2-1; TRBD2 might be the D (5 bases). Trimming stripped 7 bases from V and 7 bases from J, with 20 bases between. Germline CDR1 MNHNS, CDR2 SASEGT. The CDR3 loop spans 15 amino acids. CDR3 in DNA: TGTGCCAGCACCCAAGGACTCGCTCCGGGAAATGAGCAGTTCTTC. Its translation: CASTQGLAPGNEQFF.

The rearrangement joins TRBV7-2 to TRBJ2-3, with 13 nucleotides matching TRBD2. Germline V CDR1 and CDR2: SGHTA, FQGNSA. J lost 4 bases, V lost 5 bases, and 9 bases had no gene match. The CDR3 is 17 amino acids. CDR3 region: CASSLTRTSGGSDTQYF. The CDR3, as DNA: TGTGCCAGCAGCCTTACCCGGACTAGCGGGGGATCAGATACGCAGTATTTT.

This clonotype was counted only a few times. This chain links TRBV11-2 with TRBJ1-5, with no clear D. Trimming removed 6 bases from V and 5 bases from J, with 11 bases in between. The germline V gene has CDR1 SGHAT and CDR2 FQNNGV. The CDR3 spans 13 residues. The CDR3 region is CASSGSVDQPQHF. In nucleotides, the CDR3 is TGTGCCAGCAGTGGGAGTGTTGATCAGCCCCAGCATTTT.